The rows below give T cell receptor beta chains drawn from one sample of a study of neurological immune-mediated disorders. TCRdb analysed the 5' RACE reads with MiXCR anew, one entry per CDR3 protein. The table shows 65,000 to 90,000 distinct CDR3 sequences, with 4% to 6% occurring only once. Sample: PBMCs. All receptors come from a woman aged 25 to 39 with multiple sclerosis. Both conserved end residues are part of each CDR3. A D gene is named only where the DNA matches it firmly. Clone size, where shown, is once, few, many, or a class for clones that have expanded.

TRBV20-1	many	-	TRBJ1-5	TGCAGTGCTAGAGAGGTAAACGGGGGCAATCAGCCCCAGCATTTT	CSAREVNGGNQPQHF
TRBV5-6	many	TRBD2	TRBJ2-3	TGTGCCAGCAGTTTTAACGGGGGGGCCGGTGGAGATACGCAGTATTTT	CASSFNGGAGGDTQYF
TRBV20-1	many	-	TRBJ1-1	TGCAGTGCCGTTTGGCAATCTACTGAAGCTTTCTTT	CSAVWQSTEAFF
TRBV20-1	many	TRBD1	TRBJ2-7	TGCAGTGCGCGGACAGGGGGATCCCCCTACGAGCAGTACTTC	CSARTGGSPYEQYF
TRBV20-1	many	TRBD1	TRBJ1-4	TGCAGTGCTAGGTTACAGGGGGCTGTGACTAATGAAAAACTGTTTTTT	CSARLQGAVTNEKLFF
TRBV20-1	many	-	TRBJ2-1	TGCAGTGCGGCGGGCGCCAACAATGAGCAGTTCTTC	CSAAGANNEQFF
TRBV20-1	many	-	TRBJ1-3	TGCAGTGCTAGAGATGGGAGCTCTGGAAACACCATATATTTT	CSARDGSSGNTIYF
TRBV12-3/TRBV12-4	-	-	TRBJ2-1	TGTGCCAGCAGTTTCGTAACAGGGATCCTCTCCTACAATGAGCAGTTCTTC	CASSFVTGILSYNEQFF
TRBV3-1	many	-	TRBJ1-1	TGTGCCAGCAGCCAAGATTTCCAGACCGTTTTGGACACTGAAGCTTTCTTT	CASSQDFQTVLDTEAFF
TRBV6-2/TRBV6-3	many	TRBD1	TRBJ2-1	TGTGCCAGCGGAACAGGGGCCAATGAGCAGTTCTTC	CASGTGANEQFF
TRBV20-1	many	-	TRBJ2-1	TGCAGTGCTATGAGCTCCTACAATGAGCAGTTCTTC	CSAMSSYNEQFF
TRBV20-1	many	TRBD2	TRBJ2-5	TGCAGTGCTAGAGGATACCCGCGGGGGGGCCAAGAGACCCAGTACTTC	CSARGYPRGGQETQYF
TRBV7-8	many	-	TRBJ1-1	TGTGCCAGCAGCTTGTGGGTCACTGAAGCTTTCTTT	CASSLWVTEAFF
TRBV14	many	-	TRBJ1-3	TGTGCCAGCAGCCACCGGGGGGCGGCAGGAAACACCATATATTTT	CASSHRGAAGNTIYF
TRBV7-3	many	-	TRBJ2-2	TGTGCCAGCAGCTCTACCCCGGGACCATCGGGGACCGGGGAGCTGTTTTTT	CASSSTPGPSGTGELFF